This T cell receptor beta chain was sequenced for a study of blood T cell repertoires in COVID-19. Study-wide context: T cells, B-cell-depleted T cells, or PBMCs provided the cDNA or gDNA that served as material.

Profiling relied on immunoSEQ multiplex PCR, and the TCRdb table lists in-frame clones only, not all of them. The data show 650,000 to 800,000 clones, about 90% seen once. Germline V gene data show CDR1 as SGHAT and CDR2 as FQNNGV. Trimming took off 4 bases at V and 5 bases at J, with 20 bases between the two ends. The CDR3 runs 16 residues. This clonotype originated in a woman aged 18-29 years with acute or convalescent COVID-19. J is TRBJ2-5 and V is TRBV11-2; maybe TRBD2 (6 bases). Sequenced: peripheral blood. In DNA, the CDR3 is TGTGCCAGCAGCTCACCGAGACTAGGGTTTAGGGAGACCCAGTACTTC. This codes for CASSSPRLGFRETQYF.